These 12 T cell receptor beta chains originate from one sample sequenced in a study of T-cell reconstitution after alpha-beta-depleted transplantation in children. Researchers prepared the TCRbeta library using unique molecular identifiers, the study reports. TCRdb passed the PCR reads through MiXCR, listing each CDR3 protein once. The sample contains about 260,000 distinct CDR3 sequences, roughly 8.2% of which appear only once. Sequenced material: PBMCs, mostly from graft donor cells, taken 180 days after TCRalphabeta/CD19-depleted stem cell transplant. The source of these receptors is a male patient between 10 and 17 years old who had a stem cell transplant for acute lymphoblastic leukemia, so the T cells may come from the graft donor.

This clonotype was observed many times. The chain combines TRBV5-1 with TRBJ2-7; D may be TRBD2 (5 bases). Trimming took 4 bases from V and 2 from J, leaving 10 bases between them. The V gene's germline CDR1 is SGHRS and CDR2 YFSETQ. The length of the CDR3 is 13 residues. The CDR3 region has the DNA TGCGCCAGCAGCGAGGGCGAGACCTACGAGCAGTACTTC. It is translated as CASSEGETYEQYF. Combining the CDR3 with reference TRBV5-1 and TRBJ2-7 gives the whole variable domain KAGVTQTPRYLIKTRGQQVTLSCSPISGHRSVSWYQQTPGQGLQFLFEYFSETQRNKGNFPGRFSGRQFSNSRSEMNVSTLELGDSALYLCASSEGETYEQYFGPGTRLTVT.

The sample holds many counts of this clonotype. This sequence joins TRBV20-1 and TRBJ1-1; maybe TRBD1 (5 bases). The V and J ends lost 6 bases and 1 base respectively, with 12 bases between them. The CDR3 runs 13 residues. In germline, CDR1 is DFQATT, CDR2 SNEGSKA (reference sequence). CDR3 bases: TGCAGTGCCCGCGACAGCCCGAACACTGAAGCTTTCTTT. Protein product: CSARDSPNTEAFF.

Ten or more counts support this clonotype. The chain combines TRBV12-3 or TRBV12-4 with TRBJ2-1, with 8 bases matching TRBD2. The CDR3 is 13 amino acids. Trimming took 5 bases from V and 4 from J; bases not matched to a gene: 1. CDR3 coding DNA: TGTGCCAGCAGTGCGGGGGGTTACAATGAGCAGTTCTTC. Its protein is CASSAGGYNEQFF.

As regards this clonotype: At one of its ends the junction is not consistent with the germline gene, which may arise from a read error. The V call is TRBV11-2, the J call TRBJ2-1; 8 bases fit TRBD2. The CDR3 has 16 amino acids. CDR1 is SGHAT and CDR2 is FQNNGV in the germline V gene. In DNA, the CDR3 is TGTGCCTGCAGCTTAGCAGGGACTAGAGTAACCCATGAGCAGTTCTTC. Its protein is CACSLAGTRVTHEQFF.

V and J are TRBV5-7 and TRBJ1-1; D possibly corresponds to TRBD1 (5 bases). TRBV5-7 belongs to the ORF category, with a function that is uncertain. V was trimmed by 7 bases and J by 1 base, leaving 11 bases between them. The CDR3 covers 13 residues. The chain's CDR3 is CASRSRGNTEAFF. The CDR3 DNA sequence: TGTGCCAGCCGAAGTAGGGGGAACACTGAAGCTTTCTTT.

This chain connects TRBV21-1 to TRBJ1-5. TRBV21-1 is given as a pseudogene. The CDR3 has 12 residues. The CDR3 region has the DNA TGTGCCAGCACCACAGAGAATCAGCCCCAGCATTTT. This sequence encodes CASTTENQPQHF.

This clonotype was seen at least ten times. In nucleotides, the CDR3 is TGTGCCAGCAGCAGGGGGCCAGACTACGAGCAGTACTTC. This sequence encodes CASSRGPDYEQYF. The rearrangement links TRBV7-6 to TRBJ2-7; 7 nucleotides agree with TRBD1. CDR1 and CDR2 (germline): SGHVS, FNYEAQ. This CDR3 is 13 amino acids long. V lost 5 bases and J lost 3; bases outside the gene matches: 4.

There are many counts of this clonotype. The rearrangement links TRBV11-1 to TRBJ2-2, with 8 bases identical to TRBD1. Looked up from germline, CDR1 is SGHAT and CDR2 is FQDESV (reference sequence). V lost 1 base, J lost 7 bases, and 8 bases stayed unmatched. The CDR3 has 16 amino acids. The CDR3 is CASSLGQGKKNGELFF. DNA for the CDR3: TGTGCCAGCAGCTTAGGACAGGGGAAGAAGAACGGGGAGCTGTTTTTT.

Ten or more counts support this clonotype. The genes are TRBV27 and TRBJ2-7; D could derive from TRBD1 or TRBD2 (5 bases each). The CDR3 length is 14 residues. The germline CDR1 and CDR2 sequences are MNHEY and SMNVEV (reference sequence). V gave up 5 bases and J gave up 1 base, with 12 bases separating them. The CDR3 region has the DNA TGTGCCAGCAGTCCCGGGACGGAGTCCTACGAGCAGTACTTC. This sequence encodes CASSPGTESYEQYF.

This clonotype showed up many times. The chain joins TRBV12-3 or TRBV12-4 to TRBJ2-5, with TRBD2 as a possible D gene (5 bases). Trimming left V 2 bases short and J 4 bases short, with 8 bases between. The CDR3 has 13 amino acids. CDR3 region: CASSLQRRETQYF. CDR3 bases: TGTGCCAGCAGTTTACAGCGGAGAGAGACCCAGTACTTC.

At least ten counts were recorded for this clonotype. The gene calls are TRBV12-5 and TRBJ1-1; no clear D. The germline V gene has CDR1 LGHNT and CDR2 FRNRAP. The V and J ends lost 0 bases and 3 bases respectively, with 8 bases between them. The CDR3 length is 14 residues. CDR3 sequence (DNA): TGTGCTAGTGGTTTGGTGCGAGGGCACACTGAAGCTTTCTTT. Protein sequence: CASGLVRGHTEAFF.

In its sample, this clonotype was seen many times. The chain recombines TRBV27 with TRBJ1-6; TRBD1 might be the D (5 bases). The CDR3 length is 15 residues. V dropped 0 bases and J dropped 7 bases, with 10 bases sitting between them. Germline V gives CDR1 MNHEY, CDR2 SMNVEV (reference sequence). CDR3 sequence (DNA): TGTGCCAGCAGTTTATCCCGACAGTTCAATTCACCCCTCCACTTT. Amino acids: CASSLSRQFNSPLHF.